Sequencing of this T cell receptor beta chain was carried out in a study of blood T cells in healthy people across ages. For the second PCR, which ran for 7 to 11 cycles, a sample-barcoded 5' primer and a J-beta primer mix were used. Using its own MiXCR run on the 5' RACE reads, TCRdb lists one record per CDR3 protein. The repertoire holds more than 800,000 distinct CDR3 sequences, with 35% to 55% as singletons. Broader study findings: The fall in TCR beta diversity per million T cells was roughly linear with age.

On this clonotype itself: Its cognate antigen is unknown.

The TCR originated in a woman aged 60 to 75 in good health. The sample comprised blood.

The CDR3 here is CASSQTSGAPQETQYF. In nucleotides, the CDR3 is TGTGCCAGCAGCCAGACTAGCGGAGCCCCCCAAGAGACCCAGTACTTC. V and J are TRBV3-1 and TRBJ2-5; 9 bases are a match to TRBD2. The germline gives CDR1 LGHDT, CDR2 YNNKEL (reference sequence). The CDR3 consists of 16 residues. The ends lost 3 bases at V and 1 base at J; junction bases unmatched: 6.